These 21 T cell receptor beta chains originate from one sample sequenced in a study of cytomegalovirus exposure and HLA in healthy donors. Vbeta (60) and Jbeta (13) primers were used in the PCR. Generated by immunoSEQ multiplex PCR, the TCRdb table keeps only in-frame clones and is missing some. The sample has some 110,000 clones, roughly 80% seen once. Sequencing used PBMCs. Every receptor here comes from a man in his thirties or forties in good health and CMV-seropositive.

The chain employs TRBV30 and TRBJ1-4; D is perhaps TRBD1 (6 bases). Germline CDR1 and CDR2: GTSNPN and SVGIG (reference sequence). Trimming stripped 1 base from V and 0 bases from J, with 12 bases between. The CDR3 spans 16 residues. CDR3 bases: TGTGCCTGGAGTGGCGGGGGCCCGGCAACTAATGAAAAACTGTTTTTT. Amino acid sequence: CAWSGGGPATNEKLFF.

The V call is TRBV7-9, the J call TRBJ1-1; the match to TRBD1 covers 9 bases. J was trimmed by 11 bases and V by 2 bases; bases with no gene match: 18. Germline V gene lookup returns CDR1 SEHNR and CDR2 FQNEAQ (reference sequence). The CDR3 sequence is 17 residues long. The CDR3 region is CASSLLKGGTGSRWAFF. Written as DNA, the CDR3 is TGTGCCAGCAGCTTATTAAAAGGGGGGACAGGGTCGCGATGGGCTTTCTTT.

In this sample, this clone turned up a few times. The chain links TRBV6-1 to TRBJ2-7, with 9 nucleotides matching TRBD1. Germline V gene lookup returns CDR1 MNHNS and CDR2 SASEGT. The CDR3 length is 15 residues. V dropped 3 bases and J dropped 5; count of bases not matched to a gene: 8. The CDR3 DNA sequence: TGTGCCAGCAGTGATCGGGGGACAGGGCCCCACGAGCAGTACGTC. Protein product: CASSDRGTGPHEQYV.

The chain couples TRBV14 to TRBJ2-5; no definite D call. V was cut by 1 base and J by 1 base, with 4 bases left in between. The CDR3 length is 13 residues. The germline gives CDR1 SGHDN, CDR2 FVKESK. This CDR3 reads CASSQVAQETQYF. CDR3 sequence (DNA): TGTGCCAGCAGCCAAGTGGCCCAAGAGACCCAGTACTTC.

The V gene is TRBV6-6, the J gene TRBJ1-2; D unclear. V was trimmed by 5 bases and J by 7 bases, leaving 11 bases between them. Per the germline V gene, CDR1 is MNHNY and CDR2 is SVGAGI (reference sequence). The CDR3 spans 12 residues. The CDR3 DNA reads TGTGCCAGCAGTCCACAGCGGAGTGGCTACACCTTC. Residues: CASSPQRSGYTF.

This chain links TRBV19 with TRBJ1-4; D is unresolved. V gave up 1 base and J gave up 0 bases, with 9 bases separating them. There are 16 residues in the CDR3. Germline V gives CDR1 LNHDA, CDR2 SQIVND (reference sequence). CDR3 sequence: CASSIVRHATNEKLFF. CDR3 nucleotides: TGTGCCAGTAGTATAGTGCGGCATGCAACTAATGAAAAACTGTTTTTT.

The chain uses TRBV5-1 and TRBJ2-2, with 9 nucleotides matching TRBD1. The CDR3 runs to 16 residues. Unmatched junction bases numbered 3, after V lost 0 bases and J lost 3 bases. CDR1 SGHRS and CDR2 YFSETQ come from the germline V gene. This CDR3 is CASSLGTGADTGELFF. CDR3 sequence (DNA): TGCGCCAGCAGCTTGGGGACAGGGGCGGACACCGGGGAGCTGTTTTTT.

The V and J genes are TRBV6-5 and TRBJ1-2; maybe TRBD1 (5 bases). Germline V gene data show CDR1 as MNHEY and CDR2 as SVGAGI. V lost 1 base to trimming and J lost 1 base, with 13 bases between them. There are 16 residues in the CDR3. The CDR3 DNA follows: TGTGCCAGCAGTTACTGGGGGGGGGACGGTAACTATGGCTACACCTTC. It specifies CASSYWGGDGNYGYTF.

This rearrangement joins TRBV5-1 to TRBJ1-4, with D unclear. There are 14 residues in the CDR3. Trimming left V 0 bases short and J 8 bases short, with 11 bases between. CDR1 SGHRS and CDR2 YFSETQ come from the germline V gene. The chain's CDR3 is CASSLEGPGEKLFF. The DNA of the CDR3 is TGCGCCAGCAGCTTGGAAGGGCCGGGAGAAAAACTGTTTTTT.

The rearrangement joins TRBV5-1 to TRBJ1-2; D ambiguous. The CDR3 loop spans 14 amino acids. The germline V gene has CDR1 SGHRS and CDR2 YFSETQ. V lost 1 base and J 4 bases, leaving 11 bases between the germline ends. CDR3 DNA: TGCGCCAGCAGCTTGATAGGAGAGATCTATGGCTACACCTTC. Protein sequence: CASSLIGEIYGYTF.

In DNA, the CDR3 is TGTGCCAGCTCACCTAACGCGAGGGGACAGGGTTCGACGGGCTACACCTTC. Residues: CASSPNARGQGSTGYTF. This chain uses TRBV18 with TRBJ1-2; TRBD1 aligns across 9 bases. J gave up 8 bases and V 3 bases, and 16 bases lay outside the gene matches. The CDR3 is 17 residues long. CDR1 is KGHSH, CDR2 LQKENI, per germline.

This clone was found once. The chain combines TRBV2 with TRBJ2-2; 8 bases agree with TRBD1. The junction had 9 bases not matched to a gene; V was cut back by 6 bases and J by 6 bases. The CDR3 sequence is 15 residues long. The germline V gene has CDR1 SNHLY and CDR2 FYNNEI. CDR3 protein: CASRSRTGTSGELFF. The CDR3 coding sequence is TGTGCCAGCAGATCTCGGACAGGGACGTCCGGGGAGCTGTTTTTT. Using reference TRBV2 and TRBJ2-2 for the parts outside the CDR3, the full variable domain is EPEVTQTPSHQVTQMGQEVILRCVPISNHLYFYWYRQILGQKVEFLVSFYNNEISEKSEIFDDQFSVERPDGSNFTLKIRSTKLEDSAMYFCASRSRTGTSGELFFGEGSRLTVL.

This chain uses TRBV11-2 with TRBJ2-2; D gene unclear. CDR1 and CDR2 (germline): SGHAT, FQNNGV. This CDR3 region has 14 residues. The V end lost 2 bases, the J end lost 5 bases, and 9 bases lay between the germline ends. The CDR3 DNA follows: TGTGCCAGCAGCTTACTCAGGCCGACCGGGGAGCTGTTTTTT. The encoded protein is CASSLLRPTGELFF.

CDR3 nucleotides: TGTGCCAGCAGCTTGGTTCGGGAAAATGGCTACACCTTC. Amino acid sequence: CASSLVRENGYTF. The chain combines TRBV5-8 with TRBJ1-2; D is undetermined. The CDR3 runs to 13 residues. V was clipped by 0 bases and J by 6 bases, with 9 bases between them. The V gene's germline CDR1 is SGHTS and CDR2 YDEGEE. Variable domain in full (rest from reference TRBV5-8 and TRBJ1-2): EAGVTQSPTHLIKTRGQQATLRCSPISGHTSVYWYQQALGLGLQFLLWYDEGEERNRGNFPPRFSGRQFPNYSSELNVNALELEDSALYLCASSLVRENGYTFGSGTRLTVV.

This chain links TRBV13 with TRBJ2-7, with 8 bases aligning to TRBD1. The CDR3 runs to 16 residues. The J segment lost 2 bases and the V segment lost 5 bases, leaving 11 bases of the junction unmatched. Germline V CDR1 and CDR2: PRHDT, FYEKMQ (reference sequence). The CDR3 coding sequence is TGTGCCAGCAGCCCGTCCGGACAGGGAGGTGCCTACGAGCAGTACTTC. Its translation is CASSPSGQGGAYEQYF.

The chain couples TRBV25-1 to TRBJ2-1; possible D gene TRBD2, 6 bases. Germline V gene lookup returns CDR1 MGHDK and CDR2 SYGVNS. CDR3 length: 13 residues. V gave up 4 bases and J gave up 13 bases, with 17 bases separating them. CDR3 residues: CASSAPKLATQFF. CDR3 in DNA: TGTGCCAGCAGTGCCCCCAAACTAGCCACCCAGTTCTTC.

The chain recombines TRBV6-1 with TRBJ1-5; D is perhaps TRBD1 (6 bases). This CDR3 is built from 16 residues. CDR1 is MNHNS, CDR2 SASEGT, per germline. V was cut by 1 base and J by 5 bases, with 15 bases left in between. CDR3 nucleotide sequence: TGTGCCAGCAGTGAAGGGTCCTGGGACACTTATCAGCCCCAGCATTTT. It codes for CASSEGSWDTYQPQHF.

The J gene is TRBJ2-3, the V gene TRBV27; 9 bases agree with TRBD1. The CDR3 spans 14 residues. CDR1 MNHEY and CDR2 SMNVEV come from the germline V gene (reference sequence). Losses at the gene ends were 7 bases for V and 6 bases for J; bases not matched to a gene: 8. The CDR3 is CASTTQGASDTQYF. For the CDR3, the DNA is TGTGCCAGCACTACACAGGGGGCGTCGGATACGCAGTATTTT.

The chain carries TRBV7-6 and TRBJ1-2; 7 nucleotides agree with TRBD1. The V segment lost 5 bases and the J segment 6 bases; nucleotides outside the gene matches: 3. This CDR3 has 12 residues. Germline V lookup: CDR1 SGHVS, CDR2 FNYEAQ. The DNA for the CDR3 is TGTGCCAGCAGCCCGGGGACAGATGGCTACACCTTC. Amino acid sequence: CASSPGTDGYTF.

The chain recombines TRBV5-1 with TRBJ1-4, with a weak D call TRBD1 (5 bases). Trimming took 2 bases from V and 8 from J, leaving 10 bases between them. CDR3 length: 13 residues. The germline CDR1 and CDR2 sequences are SGHRS and YFSETQ. The CDR3 DNA follows: TGCGCCAGCAGCTTTGGGGCCGCGGAAAAACTGTTTTTT. Amino acid sequence: CASSFGAAEKLFF.

V usage is TRBV7-2 and J usage is TRBJ2-2, with D perhaps TRBD1 (5 bases). There are 16 residues in the CDR3. CDR1 and CDR2 from the germline V gene are SGHTA and FQGNSA. V lost 7 bases and J 1 base, leaving 16 bases between the germline ends. The CDR3, as DNA: TGTGCCAGCAAAGCAGGTCCAGGGCGGAACACCGGGGAGCTGTTTTTT. Amino acid sequence: CASKAGPGRNTGELFF.